The clone carrying this T cell receptor beta chain was found many times. In the source study's methods: Reference gene primer amplification gave nucleated cell count estimates. The assay was immunoSEQ multiplex PCR, and TCRdb's table has in-frame clones only and misses some. The V and J calls and clone size are taken from that table; D and trimming were inferred from the DNA. Of about 210,000 clones in the sample, 75% to 85% were seen once. These data are taken from a study of blood T cell repertoires in COVID-19. Participant ages covered about 18 to 100 years across 24 US areas. V was pared by 9 bases and J by 6 bases, with 9 bases between. Germline V lookup: CDR1 WSHSY, CDR2 SAAADI. The CDR3 runs 12 residues.

The specimen was PBMCs or T cells enriched from blood (not recorded which). The rearrangement uses TRBV10-2 and TRBJ1-6; weak D call: TRBD1 (6 bases). This sequence was found in a man aged 25-45 years with acute COVID-19. CDR3 protein: CASRQVNSPLHF. The DNA of the CDR3 is TGCGCCAGTCGACAGGTTAATTCACCCCTCCACTTT.